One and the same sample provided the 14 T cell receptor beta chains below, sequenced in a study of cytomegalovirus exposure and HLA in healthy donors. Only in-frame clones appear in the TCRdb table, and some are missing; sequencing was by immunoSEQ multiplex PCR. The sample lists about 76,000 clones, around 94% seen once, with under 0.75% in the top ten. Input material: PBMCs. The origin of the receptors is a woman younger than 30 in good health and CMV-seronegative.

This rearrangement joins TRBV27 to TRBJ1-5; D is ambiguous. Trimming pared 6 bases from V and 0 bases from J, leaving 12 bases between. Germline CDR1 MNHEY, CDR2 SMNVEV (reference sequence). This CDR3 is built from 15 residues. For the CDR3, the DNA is TGTGCCAGCAGACAGCTGAAACATAGCAATCAGCCCCAGCATTTT. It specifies CASRQLKHSNQPQHF.

In nucleotides, the CDR3 is TGTGCCAGCAGCGCGAGACCGGGACAGGGGGCGCGGGATACGCAGTATTTT. As protein: CASSARPGQGARDTQYF. V usage is TRBV7-2 and J usage is TRBJ2-3, with TRBD1 matching 12 bases. Germline lookup yields CDR1 SGHTA and CDR2 FQGNSA. This CDR3 spans 17 amino acids. V trimming: 5 bases; J trimming: 6 bases; junction bases outside the gene matches: 12.

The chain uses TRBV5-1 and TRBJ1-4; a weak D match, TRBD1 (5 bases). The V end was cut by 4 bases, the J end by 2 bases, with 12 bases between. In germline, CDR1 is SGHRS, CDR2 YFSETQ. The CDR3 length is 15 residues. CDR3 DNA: TGCGCCAGCAGCGGGGGGACGGGGACTAATGAAAAACTGTTTTTT. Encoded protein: CASSGGTGTNEKLFF.

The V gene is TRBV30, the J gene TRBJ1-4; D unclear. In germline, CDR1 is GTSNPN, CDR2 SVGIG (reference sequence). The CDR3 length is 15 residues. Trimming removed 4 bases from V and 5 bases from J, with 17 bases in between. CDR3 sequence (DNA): TGTGCCTGGAATCGACAAGAGACCTTGAATGAAAAACTGTTTTTT. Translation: CAWNRQETLNEKLFF.

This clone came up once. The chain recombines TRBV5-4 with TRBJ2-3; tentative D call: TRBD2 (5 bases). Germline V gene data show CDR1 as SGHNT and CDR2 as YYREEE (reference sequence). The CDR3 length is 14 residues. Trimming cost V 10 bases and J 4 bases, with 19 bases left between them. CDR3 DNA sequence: TGTGCCTCTCTCCGGACTCCTCGGGCAGATACGCAGTATTTT. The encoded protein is CASLRTPRADTQYF. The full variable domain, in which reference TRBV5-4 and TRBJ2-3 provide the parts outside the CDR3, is ETGVTQSPTHLIKTRGQQVTLRCSSQSGHNTVSWYQQALGQGPQFIFQYYREEENGRGNFPPRFSGLQFPNYSSELNVNALELDDSALYLCASLRTPRADTQYFGPGTRLTVL.

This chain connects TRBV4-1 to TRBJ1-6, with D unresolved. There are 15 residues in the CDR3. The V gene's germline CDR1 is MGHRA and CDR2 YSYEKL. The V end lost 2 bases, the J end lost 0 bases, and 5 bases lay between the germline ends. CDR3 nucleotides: TGCGCCAGCAGCCAACAGGCCTCCTATAATTCACCCCTCCACTTT. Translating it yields CASSQQASYNSPLHF.

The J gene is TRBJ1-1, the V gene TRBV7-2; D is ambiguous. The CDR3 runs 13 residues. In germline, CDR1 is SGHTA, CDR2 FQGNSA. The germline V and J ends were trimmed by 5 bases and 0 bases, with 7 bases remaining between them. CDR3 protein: CASSPGMNTEAFF. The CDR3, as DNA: TGTGCCAGCAGCCCCGGGATGAACACTGAAGCTTTCTTT.

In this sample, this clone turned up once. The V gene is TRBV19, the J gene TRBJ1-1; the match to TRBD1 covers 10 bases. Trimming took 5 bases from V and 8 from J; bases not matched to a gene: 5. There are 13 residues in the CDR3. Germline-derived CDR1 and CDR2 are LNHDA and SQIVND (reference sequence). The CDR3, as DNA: TGTGCCAGTAGTCTTAGGACAGGGGGAGAAGCTTTCTTT. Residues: CASSLRTGGEAFF.

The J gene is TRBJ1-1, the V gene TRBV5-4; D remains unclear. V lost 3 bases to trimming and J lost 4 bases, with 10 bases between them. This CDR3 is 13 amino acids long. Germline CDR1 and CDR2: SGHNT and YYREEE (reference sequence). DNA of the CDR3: TGTGCCAGCAGCTCCGAACTGATCACTGAAGCTTTCTTT. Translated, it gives CASSSELITEAFF.

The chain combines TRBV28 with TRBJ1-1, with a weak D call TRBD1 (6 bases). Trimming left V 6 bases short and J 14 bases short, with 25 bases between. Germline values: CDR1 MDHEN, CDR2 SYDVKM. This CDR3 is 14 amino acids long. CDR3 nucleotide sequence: TGTGCCAGCAGGACCCCCCGAGGGGGTAGGAAGGGGTTCTTT. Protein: CASRTPRGGRKGFF.

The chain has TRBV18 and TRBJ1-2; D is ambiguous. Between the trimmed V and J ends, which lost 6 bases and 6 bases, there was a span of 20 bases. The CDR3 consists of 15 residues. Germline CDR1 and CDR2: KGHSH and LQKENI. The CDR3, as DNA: TGTGCCAGCTCCCCGGAAGGGAGGCGTCTCGATGGCTACACCTTC. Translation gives CASSPEGRRLDGYTF.

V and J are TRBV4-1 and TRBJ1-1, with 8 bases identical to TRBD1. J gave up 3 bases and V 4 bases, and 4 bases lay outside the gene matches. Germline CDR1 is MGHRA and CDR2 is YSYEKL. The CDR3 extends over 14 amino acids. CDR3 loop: CASSLLQGDTEAFF. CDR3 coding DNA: TGCGCCAGCAGCCTTCTACAGGGGGACACTGAAGCTTTCTTT.

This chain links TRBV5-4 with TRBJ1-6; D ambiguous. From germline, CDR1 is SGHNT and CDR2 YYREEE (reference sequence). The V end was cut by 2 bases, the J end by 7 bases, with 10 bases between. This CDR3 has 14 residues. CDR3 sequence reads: CASSFPRGNSPLHF. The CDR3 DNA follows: TGTGCCAGCAGCTTCCCCCGCGGGAATTCACCCCTCCACTTT. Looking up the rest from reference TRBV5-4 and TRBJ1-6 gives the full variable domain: ETGVTQSPTHLIKTRGQQVTLRCSSQSGHNTVSWYQQALGQGPQFIFQYYREEENGRGNFPPRFSGLQFPNYSSELNVNALELDDSALYLCASSFPRGNSPLHFGNGTRLTVT.

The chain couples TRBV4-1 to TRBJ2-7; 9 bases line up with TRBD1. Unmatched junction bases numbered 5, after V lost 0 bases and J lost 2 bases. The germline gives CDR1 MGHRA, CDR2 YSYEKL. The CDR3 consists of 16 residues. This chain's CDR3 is CASSQDTGTGTYEQYF. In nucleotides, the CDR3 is TGCGCCAGCAGCCAAGATACCGGGACAGGGACCTACGAGCAGTACTTC.